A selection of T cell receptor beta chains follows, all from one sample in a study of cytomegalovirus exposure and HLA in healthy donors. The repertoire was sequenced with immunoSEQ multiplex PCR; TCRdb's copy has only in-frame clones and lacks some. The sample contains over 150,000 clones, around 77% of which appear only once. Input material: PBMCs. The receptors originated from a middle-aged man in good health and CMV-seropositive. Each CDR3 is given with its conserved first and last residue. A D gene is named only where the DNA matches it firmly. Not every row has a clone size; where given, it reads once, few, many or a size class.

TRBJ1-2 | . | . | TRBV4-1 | TGCGCCAGCAGCCAGCTGAGTAACTATGGCTACACCTTC | CASSQLSNYGYTF
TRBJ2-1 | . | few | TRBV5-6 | TGTGCCAGCAGCTCCAACAGGGAAAGTTTCTTC | CASSSNRESFF
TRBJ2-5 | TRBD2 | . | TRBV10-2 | TGCGCCAGCAGCTCTAGCGGGGAGGGAGAGACCCAGTACTTC | CASSSSGEGETQYF
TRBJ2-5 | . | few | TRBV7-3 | TGTGCCAGCAGCCCGGACTCCTGGGAGACCCAGTACTTC | CASSPDSWETQYF
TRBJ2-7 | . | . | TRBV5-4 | TGTGCCAGCAGCTTGCTGACAGAGCCCTACGAGCAGTACTTC | CASSLLTEPYEQYF
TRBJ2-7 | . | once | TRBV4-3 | TGCGCCAGCAGCCAAGGAGCTGGAGGGTCCTACGAGCAGTACTTC | CASSQGAGGSYEQYF
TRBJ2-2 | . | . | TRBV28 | TGTGCCAGCAGTTTAGGACAGAACACCGGGGAGCTGTTTTTT | CASSLGQNTGELFF
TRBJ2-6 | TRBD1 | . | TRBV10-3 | TGTGCCATCAGTGAGTCCGGGACAGTCTCTGGGGCCAACGTCCTGACTTTC | CAISESGTVSGANVLTF
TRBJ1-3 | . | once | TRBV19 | TGTGCCAGTAGTAGGGCAGGAACTGGAAACACCATATATTTT | CASSRAGTGNTIYF
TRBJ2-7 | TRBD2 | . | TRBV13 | TGTGCCAGCAGCTCTCGACGGGCGGGGACTAGTCCTACCTACGAGCAGTACTTC | CASSSRRAGTSPTYEQYF
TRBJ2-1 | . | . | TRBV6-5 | TGTGCCAGCAGTTACAAGGGGGCCTACAATGAGCAGTTCTTC | CASSYKGAYNEQFF
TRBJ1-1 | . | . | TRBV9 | TGTGCCAGCAGCCAAGGTAGGGGTGGGACTGAAGCTTTCTTT | CASSQGRGGTEAFF
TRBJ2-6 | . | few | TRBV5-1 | TGCGCCAGCAGCTTGGCCGGGGGTTTTCCTGGGGCCAACGTCCTGACTTTC | CASSLAGGFPGANVLTF
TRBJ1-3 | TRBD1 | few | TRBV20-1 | TGCAGTGCTAGCGACAGGGTGCGAGTATATTTT | CSASDRVRVYF
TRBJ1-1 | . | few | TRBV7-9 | TGTGCCAGCAGCTTCACGCTAACCAGGGACACTGAAGCTTTCTTT | CASSFTLTRDTEAFF
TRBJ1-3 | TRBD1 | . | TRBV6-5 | TGTGCCAGCAGTTACCTCAGGGGGACGAGAAACACCATATATTTT | CASSYLRGTRNTIYF
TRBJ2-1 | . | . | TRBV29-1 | . | CSVRRRDRGYNEQFF
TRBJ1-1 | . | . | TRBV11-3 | TGTGCCAGCAGCCAGGGCATGAACACTGAAGCTTTCTTT | CASSQGMNTEAFF
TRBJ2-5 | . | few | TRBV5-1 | TGCGCCAGCAGCTTGGCCTCGGGTGTAGAGACCCAGTACTTC | CASSLASGVETQYF
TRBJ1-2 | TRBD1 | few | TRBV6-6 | TGTGCCAGCAGTTACACAGGGGATGGCTACACCTTC | CASSYTGDGYTF
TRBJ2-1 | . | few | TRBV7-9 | TGTGCCAGCAGCTTAGACTACTCTGAGCAGTTCTTC | CASSLDYSEQFF
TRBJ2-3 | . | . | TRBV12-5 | TGTGCTAGTGGTTTGATACTAGGTTTGACAGATACGCAGTATTTT | CASGLILGLTDTQYF
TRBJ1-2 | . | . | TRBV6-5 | TGTGCCAGCGCCGGGACAAATGGGGGCTACACCTTC | CASAGTNGGYTF
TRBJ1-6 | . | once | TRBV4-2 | TGTGCCAGCAGCCAAACAGGGAAAGACAGTTCACCCCTCCACTTT | CASSQTGKDSSPLHF
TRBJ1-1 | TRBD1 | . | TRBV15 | TGTGCCACCAGCAGAGGATTAACAGGGGCCGCCGCCAACACTGAAGCTTTCTTT | CATSRGLTGAAANTEAFF
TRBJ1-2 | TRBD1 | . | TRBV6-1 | TGTGCCAGCAGTGAATCAGACAGGGACTATGGCTACACCTTC | CASSESDRDYGYTF
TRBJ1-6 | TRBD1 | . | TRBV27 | TGTGCCAGCAGCCCGGGACAGAGGAATAATTCACCCCTCCACTTT | CASSPGQRNNSPLHF
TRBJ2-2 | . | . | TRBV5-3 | TGTGCCAGAAGCTTGCCAGGGGCCGGGGAGCTGTTTTTT | CARSLPGAGELFF
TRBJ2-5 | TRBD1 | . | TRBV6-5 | TGTGCCAGCAGGGGACAGGGGAGGGAGACCCAGTACTTC | CASRGQGRETQYF
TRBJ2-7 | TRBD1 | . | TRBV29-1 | TGCAGCGCGAGACAGGGGGGATCCTACGAGCAGTACTTC | CSARQGGSYEQYF
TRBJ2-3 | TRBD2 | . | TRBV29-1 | TGCAGCTCCACCGGACTAGCGGGAACTAGCACAGATACGCAGTATTTT | CSSTGLAGTSTDTQYF
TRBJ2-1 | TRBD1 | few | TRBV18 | TGTGCCAGCTCACCCGGGACAGGGGTATTCAATGAGCAGTTCTTC | CASSPGTGVFNEQFF